These 24 T cell receptor beta chains were sequenced from one sample in a study of blood T cells in healthy people across ages. Then a second PCR, running roughly 6 to 11 cycles, was carried out with a sample-barcoded 5' primer and a J-beta primer mix. Each CDR3 protein is one row after TCRdb ran MiXCR on the 5' RACE reads. The repertoire includes some 1.5 million distinct CDR3 sequences, 28% of them detected once, and roughly 8.2% sits in the top ten. Specimen: blood. The receptors shown here come from a woman in her twenties or thirties in good health.

The rearrangement links TRBV28 to TRBJ1-1; unclear D gene. This CDR3 contains 14 residues. V was trimmed by 1 base and J by 4 bases, leaving 10 bases between them. In germline, CDR1 is MDHEN, CDR2 SYDVKM. The CDR3, as DNA: TGTGCCAGCAGTTTATCTAGGGCCGGCACTGAAGCTTTCTTT. This encodes CASSLSRAGTEAFF. The variable domain in full, with the rest retrieved from reference TRBV28 and TRBJ1-1, is DVKVTQSSRYLVKRTGEKVFLECVQDMDHENMFWYRQDPGLGLRLIYFSYDVKMKEKGDIPEGYSVSREKKERFSLILESASTNQTSMYLCASSLSRAGTEAFFGQGTRLTVV.

In its sample, this clonotype was seen a few times. This sequence joins TRBV5-7 and TRBJ2-7; no definite D call. TRBV5-7 is filed as an ORF, its function uncertain. The CDR3 runs 17 residues. Trimming removed 1 base from V and 5 bases from J, with 22 bases in between. The CDR3 coding sequence is TGTGCCAGCAGCTTGATCAAATGGGCAGACACAGTCCACGAGCAGTACTTC. This translates into CASSLIKWADTVHEQYF.

CDR3 coding DNA: TGCGCCAGCAGCCCGTCCGGGGGGGGCGCAGGCTATGGCTACACCTTC. This gives the protein CASSPSGGGAGYGYTF. The V call is TRBV5-1, the J call TRBJ1-2; a possible D gene is TRBD1 (6 bases). This CDR3 is 16 amino acids long. Trimming removed 4 bases from V and 4 bases from J, with 20 bases in between. Germline V gene sequence: CDR1 SGHRS, CDR2 YFSETQ. Drawing the rest from reference TRBV5-1 and TRBJ1-2, the complete variable domain is KAGVTQTPRYLIKTRGQQVTLSCSPISGHRSVSWYQQTPGQGLQFLFEYFSETQRNKGNFPGRFSGRQFSNSRSEMNVSTLELGDSALYLCASSPSGGGAGYGYTFGSGTRLTVV.

The sample holds a few counts of this clonotype. The genes are TRBV6-6 and TRBJ1-5; 7 bases are a match to TRBD1. This CDR3 contains 15 residues. Germline V gives CDR1 MNHNY, CDR2 SVGAGI (reference sequence). Unmatched junction bases numbered 11, after V lost 7 bases and J lost 5 bases. The CDR3 nucleotides read TGTGCCAGCACTAGCAGCCGGGACAGAGATCAGCCCCAGCATTTT. It translates to CASTSSRDRDQPQHF.

At least ten counts were recorded for this clonotype. The V call is TRBV20-1, the J call TRBJ2-1; D may be TRBD1 or TRBD2 (5 bases each). Between the trimmed V and J ends, which lost 0 bases and 5 bases, there was a span of 14 bases. The CDR3 runs 15 residues. The germline V gene has CDR1 DFQATT and CDR2 SNEGSKA (reference sequence). CDR3: CSARDFGASDNEQFF. The DNA for the CDR3 is TGCAGTGCTAGAGATTTCGGGGCCTCTGACAATGAGCAGTTCTTC.

To note about this clonotype: A much larger clone is a single base away; this may be a read error. The V call is TRBV9, the J call TRBJ2-7, with D perhaps TRBD1 (5 bases). There are 15 residues in the CDR3. The germline gives CDR1 SGDLS, CDR2 YYNGEE. The V end lost 0 bases, the J end lost 4 bases, and 14 bases lay between the germline ends. The CDR3 loop reads CASSVGQSVGYEQYF. The DNA of the CDR3 is TGTGCCAGCAGCGTAGGACAGTCGGTTGGGTACGAGCAGTACTTC.

The J gene is TRBJ1-5, the V gene TRBV7-2, with D maybe TRBD1 (5 bases). Trimming pared 5 bases from V and 7 bases from J, leaving 15 bases between. This CDR3 region has 14 residues. CDR1 is SGHTA and CDR2 is FQGNSA in the germline V gene. The CDR3 bases are TGTGCCAGCAGCCCGGGCAGGGTAGCACAGCCCCAGCATTTT. The encoded protein is CASSPGRVAQPQHF.

This clonotype came up a few times. The chain couples TRBV2 to TRBJ2-1, with 7 positions matching TRBD1. The trim removed 8 bases at V and 0 bases at J, leaving 10 bases unmatched. The CDR3 consists of 16 residues. In germline, CDR1 is SNHLY, CDR2 FYNNEI. The CDR3 DNA is TGTGCCAGCGGGGAACAGGGGATAAGCTCCTACAATGAGCAGTTCTTC. It is translated as CASGEQGISSYNEQFF.

This clonotype was observed a handful of times. Given a much more abundant clone one base away, this may be a read error. This rearrangement joins TRBV29-1 to TRBJ2-7, with TRBD1 matching 10 bases. Germline CDR1 reads SQVTM; CDR2 reads ANQGSEA. The CDR3 covers 14 residues. Trimming took 7 bases from V and 7 from J; bases not matched to a gene: 13. CDR3: CSARRGQGLNEQYF. For the CDR3, the DNA is TGCAGCGCCCGAAGGGGACAGGGGCTCAATGAGCAGTACTTC.

This clonotype was counted between two and nine times. The V gene is TRBV6-2 or TRBV6-3, the J gene TRBJ2-7, with D perhaps matching TRBD2 (5 bases). V was clipped by 5 bases and J by 3 bases, with 14 bases between them. The length of the CDR3 is 14 residues. The germline V gene has CDR1 MNHEY and CDR2 SVGEGT. As DNA, the CDR3 is TGTGCCAGCAGTCAGCCCACGGGGAGCTACGAGCAGTACTTC. Translation: CASSQPTGSYEQYF.

Comment on this clonotype: A read error may explain this, as a much larger clone is one base away. This chain connects TRBV12-3 or TRBV12-4 to TRBJ2-7, with 8 bases lining up with TRBD2. The CDR3 consists of 17 residues. Here the CDR3 reads CASSFSASGLSSYGQYF. The CDR3 DNA is TGTGCCAGCAGTTTTTCGGCTAGCGGGTTGAGCTCCTACGGGCAGTACTTC.

This clonotype was seen repeatedly, ten times or more. Mismatch with germline at one junction end may stem from a read error. This chain joins TRBV5-1 and TRBJ1-2; D not certain. This CDR3 is built from 12 residues. The germline V gene has CDR1 SGHRS and CDR2 YFSETQ. The CDR3 reads CASSDGNYGYTF. DNA of the CDR3: TGTGCCAGCAGCGACGGGAACTATGGCTACACCTTC.

This clonotype has a handful of counts. The rearrangement links TRBV11-2 to TRBJ1-4; 10 nucleotides line up with TRBD1. With 5 bases clipped from V and 5 bases from J, the junction kept 5 bases outside the gene matches. The CDR3 has 15 residues. CDR1 and CDR2 (germline): SGHAT, FQNNGV. CDR3 loop: CASSAPGQGNEKLFF. The CDR3 region has the DNA TGTGCCAGCAGCGCTCCGGGACAGGGGAATGAAAAACTGTTTTTT.

On this clonotype: This is likely a read error, given that the CDR3 carries no conserved phenylalanine or tryptophan at its end. The chain employs TRBV29-1 and TRBJ2-7; D is perhaps TRBD1 (6 bases). The V gene's germline CDR1 is SQVTM and CDR2 ANQGSEA. With 5 bases removed from V and 5 bases from J, the gap between germline ends came to 19 bases. There are 14 residues in the CDR3. CDR3 coding DNA: TGCAGCGTTTACAGTTCCCAGGGGACAAACGAGCAGTACTGC. It translates to CSVYSSQGTNEQYC.

The genes are TRBV14 and TRBJ2-7; D is possibly TRBD1 (6 bases). Germline V CDR1 and CDR2: SGHDN, FVKESK. The V end was cut by 1 base, the J end by 4 bases, with 14 bases between. The CDR3 covers 15 residues. The CDR3: CASSQVRIGQYEQYF. Written as DNA, the CDR3 is TGTGCCAGCAGCCAAGTCAGGATTGGACAGTACGAGCAGTACTTC.

The chain has TRBV29-1 and TRBJ1-1; possible D gene TRBD1, 6 bases. Germline CDR1 reads SQVTM; CDR2 reads ANQGSEA. The CDR3 is 11 residues long. Trimming cost V 5 bases and J 6 bases, with 10 bases left between them. The CDR3 sequence: CSVPQGPEAFF. In DNA form, the CDR3 reads TGCAGCGTTCCCCAGGGGCCTGAAGCTTTCTTT. Supplemented by reference TRBV29-1 and TRBJ1-1, the full variable domain reads SAVISQKPSRDICQRGTSLTIQCQVDSQVTMMFWYRQQPGQSLTLIATANQGSEATYESGFVIDKFPISRPNLTFSTLTVSNMSPEDSSIYLCSVPQGPEAFFGQGTRLTVV.

A few counts support this clonotype. The chain combines TRBV20-1 with TRBJ2-7, with a possible D match to TRBD2 (6 bases). Trimming left V 6 bases short and J 7 bases short, with 28 bases between. The CDR3 extends over 16 amino acids. The germline CDR1 and CDR2 sequences are DFQATT and SNEGSKA (reference sequence). The CDR3 is CSAATGLQGLYNEQYF. The CDR3 region has the DNA TGCAGTGCCGCGACGGGACTTCAAGGCCTCTACAATGAGCAGTACTTC.

V and J are TRBV18 and TRBJ1-5; D unclear. V was pared by 3 bases and J by 0 bases, with 12 bases between. Looked up from germline, CDR1 is KGHSH and CDR2 is LQKENI. The CDR3 runs to 16 residues. As DNA, the CDR3 is TGTGCCAGCTCACCGTTTGGGGTGAATAGCAATCAGCCCCAGCATTTT. This sequence encodes CASSPFGVNSNQPQHF.

Concerning this clonotype itself: This clone may be a read error of a much larger clone one base away. The chain employs TRBV9 and TRBJ2-1; no reliable D call. CDR3 size: 15 residues. Germline V gives CDR1 SGDLS, CDR2 YYNGEE. The CDR3 sequence is CASSPQPSSYNKQFF. CDR3 nucleotides: TGTGCCAGCAGCCCCCAACCTAGTTCCTACAATAAGCAGTTCTTC.

This clonotype was counted a few times. The V gene is TRBV12-3 or TRBV12-4, the J gene TRBJ2-5, with D perhaps TRBD2 (6 bases). Trimming pared 6 bases from V and 7 bases from J, leaving 15 bases between. This CDR3 is 13 amino acids long. CDR3 sequence reads: CASSPGTHLTQYF. The DNA of the CDR3 is TGTGCCAGCAGCCCCGGGACTCACCTGACCCAGTACTTC.

In this sample, this clonotype turned up a few times. The chain recombines TRBV4-3 with TRBJ2-2, with 12 bases lining up with TRBD2. The CDR3 runs to 16 residues. V shed 4 bases, J shed 5 bases, and the junction held 5 bases outside the gene matches. Germline CDR1 LGHNA, CDR2 YSLEER. The CDR3, as DNA: TGCGCCAGCAGCCCGACTAGCGGGAGAGGAACCGGGGAGCTGTTTTTT. Its protein is CASSPTSGRGTGELFF.

Note on this clonotype: The CDR3 carries no conserved terminal phenylalanine or tryptophan, so it likely arises from a read error. The chain recombines TRBV11-2 with TRBJ2-7, with TRBD1 matching 12 bases. The ends lost 3 bases at V and 6 bases at J; junction bases unmatched: 6. The CDR3 consists of 15 residues. In germline, CDR1 is SGHAT, CDR2 FQNNGV. The CDR3 loop reads CASSLAGTGGIEQYL. As DNA, the CDR3 is TGTGCCAGCAGCTTGGCCGGGACAGGGGGCATCGAGCAGTACTTA.

This CDR3 reads CASSFGSHRATAFF. CDR3 DNA: TGTGCCAGCAGTTTCGGCTCTCATAGGGCGACGGCTTTCTTT. The rearrangement joins TRBV7-2 to TRBJ1-1; no reliable D call. The CDR3 is 14 amino acids. Trimming took off 6 bases at V and 11 bases at J, with 22 bases between the two ends. Germline CDR1 is SGHTA and CDR2 is FQGNSA.

The chain combines TRBV5-1 with TRBJ1-5; 7 positions match TRBD1. Germline CDR1 SGHRS, CDR2 YFSETQ. The J segment lost 5 bases and the V segment lost 4 bases, leaving 6 bases of the junction unmatched. This CDR3 has 14 amino acids. In nucleotides, the CDR3 is TGCGCCAGCAGCCAGACAGGGATCGATCAGCCCCAGCATTTT. This encodes CASSQTGIDQPQHF.